Here is one TCR beta chain with its context. The ends lost 7 bases at V and 5 bases at J; junction bases unmatched: 11. Per the germline V gene, CDR1 is MDHEN and CDR2 is SYDVKM. This CDR3 has 15 amino acids. The data originate from a study of cytomegalovirus exposure and HLA in healthy donors. The PCR contained 60 Vbeta and 13 Jbeta primers. Method: immunoSEQ multiplex PCR; TCRdb's copy keeps in-frame clones and lacks some. The table lists roughly 120,000 clones, 70% to 80% of them singletons. The rearrangement joins TRBV28 to TRBJ2-7, with 10 positions matching TRBD2. The sequenced sample was PBMCs. The source is a woman aged 25 to 39 in good health and CMV-seropositive. CDR3 DNA sequence: TGTGCCAGCAATATCCCCGGGACTAGCGTCCACGAGCAGTACTTC. It encodes CASNIPGTSVHEQYF.